This T cell receptor beta chain was observed in a study of regulatory T cells in long-lasting Graves disease. The CDR3 length is 13 residues. V was shortened by 8 bases and J by 5 bases, with 10 bases between the two germline ends. Germline CDR1 MNHNS, CDR2 SASEGT. With iRepertoire HTBI primers and Arm-PCR of CDR3 regions, TCR beta libraries were built. TCRdb itself ran the multiplex PCR reads through MiXCR, one entry per CDR3 protein. The table lists 350,000 to 450,000 distinct CDR3 sequences, 21% of them singletons, with approximately 14% in the top ten. The time point here: persistent/refractory GD, antithyroid drugs over 5 years with positive TRAb. Making the TCR library involved RNA that had been extracted from PBMCs. Graves' disease diagnoses followed American Thyroid Association guidelines. Study findings and constraints: Study was limited to peripheral blood, excluding thyroid tissue.

This clonotype was detected a few times. What it binds is not known. This specimen was peripheral blood mononuclear cells (PBMCs), taken when the disease was refractory, from a patient treated with antithyroid drugs. The clonotype was recovered from a female donor with Graves disease. The chain couples TRBV6-1 to TRBJ1-6; D uncertain. This CDR3 reads CASARKNNSPLHF. The CDR3 bases are TGTGCCAGCGCAAGGAAAAATAATTCACCCCTCCACTTT.